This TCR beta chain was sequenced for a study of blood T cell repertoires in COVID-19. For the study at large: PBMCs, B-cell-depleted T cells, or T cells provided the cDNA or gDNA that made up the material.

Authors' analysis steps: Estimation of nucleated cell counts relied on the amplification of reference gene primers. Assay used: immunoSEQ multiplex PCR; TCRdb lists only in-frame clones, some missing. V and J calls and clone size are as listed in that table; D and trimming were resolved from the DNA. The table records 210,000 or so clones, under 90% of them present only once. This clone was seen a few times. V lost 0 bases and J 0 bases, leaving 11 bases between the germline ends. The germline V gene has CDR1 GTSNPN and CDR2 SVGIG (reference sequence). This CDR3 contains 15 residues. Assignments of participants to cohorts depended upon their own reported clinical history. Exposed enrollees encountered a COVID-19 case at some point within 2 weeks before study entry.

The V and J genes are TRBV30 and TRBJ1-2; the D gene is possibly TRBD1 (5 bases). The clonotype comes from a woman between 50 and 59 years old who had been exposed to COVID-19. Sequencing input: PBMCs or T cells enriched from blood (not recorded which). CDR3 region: CAWSVSGIPNYGYTF. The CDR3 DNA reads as TGTGCCTGGAGTGTATCAGGGATCCCTAACTATGGCTACACCTTC.